Below are 14 T cell receptor beta chains sequenced from a single sample in a study of patients and donors after allogeneic stem cell transplantation. MiXCR was run by TCRdb on the RT-PCR reads, yielding one entry per CDR3 protein. This sample carries tens of thousands of distinct CDR3 sequences, 4% to 5% of them seen once, and the ten largest clones take less than 3%. Sequences were obtained from blood, either unsorted or a sorted T cell fraction (not recorded which). Source of these receptors: a human donor who was either an allogeneic HSCT recipient or a stem cell or donor lymphocyte infusion donor (not recorded which). It is not recorded whose cells these are; they may come from a transplant donor.

This clonotype was counted only a few times. The V gene is TRBV6-6, the J gene TRBJ1-1; perhaps TRBD1 as D (5 bases). CDR1 is MNHNY and CDR2 is SVGAGI in the germline V gene (reference sequence). This CDR3 has 11 amino acids. Trimming took off 11 bases at V and 4 bases at J, with 11 bases between the two ends. The CDR3 region is CAARGATEAFF. As DNA, the CDR3 is TGTGCCGCCCGAGGGGCCACTGAAGCTTTCTTT.

This clonotype has just a few counts. The chain carries TRBV6-2 or TRBV6-3 and TRBJ2-1; perhaps TRBD1 as D (6 bases). CDR3 size: 13 residues. Germline CDR1 and CDR2: MNHEY and SVGEGT. The ends were cut back, 10 bases at V and 5 bases at J, with 15 bases in the middle. The CDR3, as DNA: TGTGCCACCGAGGGGGAGTGGGACAATGAGCAGTTCTTC. As protein: CATEGEWDNEQFF.

This clonotype was detected ten times or more. This chain uses TRBV10-3 with TRBJ2-5, with D perhaps assigned TRBD1 or TRBD2 (5 bases each). The CDR3 extends over 15 amino acids. From germline, CDR1 is ENHRY and CDR2 SYGVKD. Trimming took 2 bases from V and 5 from J, leaving 15 bases between them. CDR3 protein: CAISEGGRLSETQYF. The CDR3 bases are TGTGCCATCAGTGAGGGGGGACGACTCAGTGAGACCCAGTACTTC.

This clonotype has more than one count but fewer than ten. The chain carries TRBV5-5 and TRBJ1-5; D uncertain. The CDR3 has 14 amino acids. V was trimmed by 1 base and J by 7 bases, leaving 12 bases between them. Germline V CDR1 and CDR2: SGHKS, YYEKEE (reference sequence). The CDR3 sequence is CASSLTPSEQPQHF. CDR3 bases: TGTGCCAGCAGCTTGACGCCCTCCGAACAGCCCCAGCATTTT.

This clonotype was observed many times. CDR3 in DNA: TGCAGTGCTTACTCTCGGACTGAGTACGAGCAGTACTTC. Its translation: CSAYSRTEYEQYF. The chain recombines TRBV20-1 with TRBJ2-7, with D perhaps TRBD2 (5 bases). Germline assignment: CDR1 DFQATT and CDR2 SNEGSKA (reference sequence). Trimming took 5 bases from V and 4 from J, leaving 15 bases between them. The CDR3 length is 13 residues.

This clonotype has a handful of counts. The CDR3 loop is CASSLEAGDNSPLHF. The CDR3 DNA follows: TGTGCCAGCAGCTTAGAGGCGGGGGATAATTCACCCCTCCACTTT. V usage is TRBV11-2 and J usage is TRBJ1-6, with TRBD1 as a possible D gene (5 bases). Germline assignment: CDR1 SGHAT and CDR2 FQNNGV. The CDR3 totals 15 residues. V was shortened by 0 bases and J by 5 bases, with 8 bases between the two germline ends.

In this sample, this clonotype turned up a few times. The gene calls are TRBV6-2 or TRBV6-3 and TRBJ1-2; TRBD1 might be the D (6 bases). The CDR3 contains 15 residues. Germline V gene data show CDR1 as MNHEY and CDR2 as SVGEGT. Trimming took off 4 bases at V and 0 bases at J, with 12 bases between the two ends. The CDR3 sequence is CASSFRTATNYGYTF. The CDR3 coding sequence is TGTGCCAGCAGTTTTAGGACAGCCACTAACTATGGCTACACCTTC.

This clonotype was counted ten times or more. The chain has TRBV2 and TRBJ1-1, with TRBD1 identical over 9 bases. Trimming cost V 6 bases and J 7 bases; bases outside gene matches: 9. CDR1 and CDR2 from the germline V gene are SNHLY and FYNNEI. CDR3 length equals 14 residues. CDR3 loop: CASRPGQGRVEAFF. CDR3 DNA sequence: TGTGCCAGCAGGCCGGGACAGGGACGGGTTGAAGCTTTCTTT.

This clonotype was counted a few times. The chain's CDR3 is CSVESQNTGELFF. The DNA for the CDR3 is TGCAGCGTTGAATCACAGAACACCGGGGAGCTGTTTTTT. The chain couples TRBV29-1 to TRBJ2-2; D uncertain. Germline V gene sequence: CDR1 SQVTM, CDR2 ANQGSEA. Trimming removed 2 bases at V and 1 base at J, with 5 bases between. The CDR3 is 13 amino acids.

The sample holds many counts of this clonotype. The chain has TRBV3-1 and TRBJ2-1; 14 nucleotides line up with TRBD2. Germline lookup yields CDR1 LGHDT and CDR2 YNNKEL (reference sequence). V lost 4 bases and J lost 6; bases outside the gene matches: 17. The CDR3 length is 20 residues. The chain's CDR3 is CASSPQTSGGALGLLNEQFF. The CDR3 DNA reads TGTGCCAGCAGCCCACAGACTAGCGGGGGGGCCCTAGGGTTACTCAATGAGCAGTTCTTC.

This clonotype was recorded many times. This chain connects TRBV3-1 to TRBJ2-1; 8 positions match TRBD2. Per the germline V gene, CDR1 is LGHDT and CDR2 is YNNKEL (reference sequence). The CDR3 runs to 15 residues. Trimming cost V 4 bases and J 10 bases; bases outside gene matches: 12. The CDR3 sequence is CASSPPGGGRGEQFF. DNA of the CDR3: TGTGCCAGCAGCCCCCCCGGCGGGGGGAGGGGGGAGCAGTTCTTC.

At least ten counts were recorded for this clonotype. The rearrangement links TRBV29-1 to TRBJ1-1, with D perhaps TRBD1 (5 bases). Trimming left V 4 bases short and J 3 bases short, with 12 bases between. Germline V gene sequence: CDR1 SQVTM, CDR2 ANQGSEA. The CDR3 contains 13 residues. Here the CDR3 reads CSVVAGPDTEAFF. DNA for the CDR3: TGCAGCGTTGTGGCGGGGCCCGACACTGAAGCTTTCTTT.

This clonotype was found many times. The chain links TRBV7-9 to TRBJ1-1; a possible D gene is TRBD1 (6 bases). The germline CDR1 and CDR2 sequences are SEHNR and FQNEAQ (reference sequence). The CDR3 covers 14 residues. The V gene lost 2 bases and the J gene lost 4 bases, with 11 bases spanning the gap. CDR3 sequence reads: CASSLSGTTTEAFF. CDR3 bases: TGTGCCAGCAGCTTATCGGGGACAACCACTGAAGCTTTCTTT. Combining the CDR3 with reference TRBV7-9 and TRBJ1-1 gives the whole variable domain DTGVSQNPRHKITKRGQNVTFRCDPISEHNRLYWYRQTLGQGPEFLTYFQNEAQLEKSRLLSDRFSAERPKGSFSTLEIQRTEQGDSAMYLCASSLSGTTTEAFFGQGTRLTVV.

This clonotype was observed at least ten times. V gene TRBV5-1 combines with J gene TRBJ1-6; 10 bases line up with TRBD1. The V gene end was trimmed by 1 base and the J gene end by 9 bases; junction bases not matched to a gene: 4. The CDR3 extends over 15 amino acids. Germline V gene sequence: CDR1 SGHRS, CDR2 YFSETQ. The CDR3 region is CASSLKGQGGSPLHF. The CDR3 coding sequence is TGCGCCAGCAGCTTGAAAGGACAGGGGGGTTCACCCCTCCACTTT.